This TCR beta chain comes out of a study of blood T cells in healthy people across ages (dated by TCRdb to 2014 to 2015). The study in broad terms: In model experiments, roughly one uniquely barcoded TCR beta cDNA molecule per two T cells was captured by template switching. To track age-related changes in TCR beta repertoire diversity, the study relied on deep sequencing normalized with unique cDNA molecular identifiers. The donors were divided into four age groups: young (average around 17 years), middle-aged (under 40), aged (roughly 66) and long-lived (roughly 86). The study analyzed two additional independent replicas of 1 million unique cDNA reads from the same blood draw for two donors, one aged 18 to 30 and one aged 80 or older.

Library preparation employed 5' RACE. TCRdb names Illumina HiSeq 2500 as the instrument used. The second PCR ran for roughly 7 to 11 cycles and used a J-beta primer mix along with a sample-barcoded 5' primer. Each TCR beta cDNA molecule received a unique molecular identifier from a template-switch 5' adaptor carrying 12 random nucleotides. Each sample yielded at least 2.5 million CDR3-containing paired-end reads. The Mint cDNA synthesis kit, primed by a TRBC-specific oligonucleotide, was used to synthesize first-strand cDNA from all RNA. All cDNA was treated with uracil-DNA glycosylase and then went through a first 18-cycle PCR with the universal primers M1SS and BC2_uni_R. Per the authors' processing: For normalization, 1 million high-quality reads, each with a distinct molecular identifier, were randomly selected from each sample. Reads sharing molecular identifiers were discarded rather than binned into consensus sequences. MiTCR, with a Q25 quality threshold and the strictest error-elimination algorithm, was used for CDR3 identification, clonotype clustering and error correction. Lower-bound total TCR beta diversity was estimated with a nonparametric unseen species model using Euler transformation. The public sequencing data were trimmed at Q25 with fastp and processed into clonotypes with MiXCR by TCRdb, which kept only in-frame beta chains. Each record represents a unique CDR3 protein, reported with the most common genes and DNA among its rows. The V and J calls, along with clone size, are taken from TCRdb and not from the paper's own processing. This sample holds nearly 800,000 distinct CDR3 sequences; roughly 25% were observed only once. Under 4.5% of the sample comes from the top ten.

Donors were 30 to 45 systemically healthy Caucasian individuals from Russia aged roughly 6 to 95 years. Each donor gave about 9.7 milliliters of peripheral blood, drawn into EDTA-treated Vacutainer tubes. Ficoll-Paque density-gradient centrifugation was used to isolate PBMCs, with at least 6.5 million per sample. Trizol reagent was used to extract total RNA from PBMCs, with at least 6 micrograms per sample. Naive CD45RAhigh/CD27high T cell percentages were measured by flow cytometry on a PBMC aliquot from every donor. On the study overall, not on this receptor specifically: Observed TCR beta diversity correlated strongly with the percentage of naive T cells measured by flow cytometry. As age increased, observed TCR beta diversity per million T cells dropped in a roughly linear way, and a significant reduction was already evident by age around 41. The long-lived group showed more naive CD4+ T cells, fewer expanded clones and increased TCR diversity than the aged group, suggesting age selection. Donor CMV infection status was unknown, potentially confounding age-related changes in expanded clonotypes. Since profiling was done on bulk unsorted PBMCs, naive and antigen-experienced compartments could not be conclusively compared. Total diversity estimates from one million sequenced T cells were considered lower bounds and underestimates.

Reading the germline V gene gives CDR1 SGHVS and CDR2 FNYEAQ. Trimmed from V: 5 bases; trimmed from J: 2 bases; junction bases lacking a gene match: 4. The CDR3 contains 14 residues, cysteine and phenylalanine counted. The entry retains the CDR3 DNA only, 42 bases that are in frame from base 1. With respect to this clonotype: This receptor's antigen is unknown. Per-nucleotide qualities are absent, and no much larger clonotype sits a single base away.

This same sample was also part of a study on T cells of mothers and their children. Reported in the second study: Donors were nine systemically healthy Caucasian individuals: three mothers and their six children. cDNA synthesis used all of the extracted RNA, with approximately 1.4 ug of RNA in each 15 ul reaction. In the second PCR, sample barcodes and 2-4 random nucleotides were introduced via the M1S primer. Over 10 million TCR beta CDR3 reads came from each mother, compared with about 3.2 million reads from each child. Thymic selection shapes the output of TCR recombination in a similar way in related and unrelated pairs, and inherited differences have a minor effect. Normalized repertoire overlap was always found to be slightly, but never significantly, higher in related mother-child pairs than in unrelated mother-child pairs. Persistent microchimeric T cell clones were not detected, at a sensitivity of roughly 100 clones per million clonotypes. The study used deep NGS to compare TCR beta repertoires of mothers and children, seeking features distinguishing related mother-child pairs from unrelated individuals. The mean age was about 38 +/- 4 years for the mothers and roughly 11 +/- 4 years for the children. After adapter ligation with NEBNext reagents, the libraries were sequenced on Illumina HiSeq 2000 with 100+100 nt paired-end reads. Mother and child libraries were prepared a month apart and sequenced in separate runs to prevent cross-contamination. For each donor, between about 500,000 and 2,100,000 distinct TCR beta clonotypes were identified. Naive TCR beta clonotypes were estimated from low-frequency clonotypes matched to each donor's FACS-determined naive share, without sorting.

This chain joins TRBV7-6 to TRBJ2-7; 9 bases in the junction line up with TRBD1. The sample comprised blood. The sequence derives from a boy aged 5-17 years in good health. The CDR3 reads CASSKTGGTYEQYF. The DNA is as follows: TGTGCCAGCAGCAAGACAGGGGGGACCTACGAGCAGTACTTC. Joined to the reference TRBV7-6 and TRBJ2-7 proteins, this CDR3 gives the full variable domain: GAGVSQSPRYKVTKRGQDVALRCDPISGHVSLYWYRQALGQGPEFLTYFNYEAQQDKSGLPNDRFSAERPEGSISTLTIQRTEQRDSAMYRCASSKTGGTYEQYFGPGTRLTVT.